Below, 22 T cell receptor beta chains from the same sample are listed, as sequenced in a study of blood T cell repertoires in COVID-19. TCRdb keeps only in-frame clones here, not all; method: immunoSEQ multiplex PCR. The table records 65,000 to 75,000 clones, around 85% of them present only once. The sequencing sample was made of peripheral blood. These receptors all stem from a man aged 45-65 years with active COVID-19.

The chain carries TRBV4-1 and TRBJ1-5, with TRBD1 identical over 9 bases. CDR1 MGHRA and CDR2 YSYEKL come from the germline V gene. J gave up 1 base and V 1 base, and 5 bases lay outside the gene matches. The CDR3 extends over 17 amino acids. The CDR3 nucleotides read TGCGCCAGCAGCCAAGGCCCGGGACAGGGAAGCAATCAGCCCCAGCATTTT. This codes for CASSQGPGQGSNQPQHF.

The chain joins TRBV7-2 to TRBJ1-2; weak D call: TRBD1 (5 bases). The CDR3 extends over 14 amino acids. V lost 0 bases and J lost 3, with 8 bases in between. Germline V gives CDR1 SGHTA, CDR2 FQGNSA. CDR3 DNA sequence: TGTGCCAGCAGCTTAGCGCGGGGGGACTATGGCTACACCTTC. Protein sequence: CASSLARGDYGYTF.

V usage is TRBV9 and J usage is TRBJ2-5, with 7 bases lining up with TRBD2. Germline V CDR1 and CDR2: SGDLS, YYNGEE. The CDR3 sequence is 14 residues long. V lost 3 bases and J lost 4; bases outside the gene matches: 6. The chain's CDR3 is CASSGTREGETQYF. In nucleotides, the CDR3 is TGTGCCAGCAGCGGGACCAGGGAGGGAGAGACCCAGTACTTC.

The gene calls are TRBV2 and TRBJ1-5; D unclear. The germline V gene has CDR1 SNHLY and CDR2 FYNNEI. Trimming took off 4 bases at V and 3 bases at J, with 7 bases between the two ends. The CDR3 is 13 residues long. CDR3 bases: TGTGCCAGCAGTGGTGTAGTCAATCAGCCCCAGCATTTT. Amino acids: CASSGVVNQPQHF.

The J gene is TRBJ1-1, the V gene TRBV6-5; D unclear. Germline V CDR1 and CDR2: MNHEY, SVGAGI. CDR3 length: 13 amino acids. V was shortened by 8 bases and J by 9 bases, with 19 bases between the two germline ends. This CDR3 is CASGEGERGKAFF. CDR3 nucleotides: TGTGCCAGCGGGGAGGGAGAACGCGGGAAAGCTTTCTTT.

The rearrangement uses TRBV24-1 and TRBJ1-6; no definite D call. Looked up from germline, CDR1 is KGHDR and CDR2 is SFDVKD. The CDR3 extends over 14 amino acids. V gave up 5 bases and J gave up 3 bases, with 7 bases separating them. CDR3 protein: CATSAGGYNSPLHF. CDR3 nucleotides: TGTGCCACCAGTGCCGGCGGCTATAATTCACCCCTCCACTTT.

V gene TRBV18 combines with J gene TRBJ2-1; 7 nucleotides match TRBD1. The CDR3 consists of 17 residues. Germline CDR1 reads KGHSH; CDR2 reads LQKENI. Trimming at V came to 2 bases and at J to 3 bases, leaving 10 bases not matched to a gene. The chain's CDR3 is CASSPAPGTEYYNEQFF. CDR3 in DNA: TGTGCCAGCTCACCAGCCCCCGGGACAGAGTACTACAATGAGCAGTTCTTC.

This chain connects TRBV11-2 to TRBJ2-5; 13 nucleotides agree with TRBD2. Germline V gives CDR1 SGHAT, CDR2 FQNNGV. The ends lost 2 bases at V and 9 bases at J; junction bases unmatched: 12. The CDR3 contains 17 residues. CDR3 coding DNA: TGTGCCAGCAGCTTAAGTGGGGGACTAGCGGGGCGAGGGTCCCAGTACTTC. This sequence encodes CASSLSGGLAGRGSQYF.

The genes are TRBV28 and TRBJ1-1, with a tentative D call TRBD1 (5 bases). This CDR3 comprises 13 residues. The V end was cut by 8 bases, the J end by 4 bases, with 14 bases between. Germline V gene data show CDR1 as MDHEN and CDR2 as SYDVKM. The CDR3 DNA reads TGTGCCAGCCGGGGCGGGGGTGGCACTGAAGCTTTCTTT. Its protein is CASRGGGGTEAFF.

This CDR3 is CASSVALGNTEAFF. CDR3 coding DNA: TGTGCCAGCAGCGTAGCTCTAGGGAACACTGAAGCTTTCTTT. This chain links TRBV9 with TRBJ1-1; no definite D call. Germline CDR1 and CDR2: SGDLS and YYNGEE. There are 14 residues in the CDR3. V was pared by 0 bases and J by 1 base, with 7 bases between.

The V and J genes are TRBV6-6 and TRBJ1-1; D call uncertain. Trimming took 0 bases from V and 0 from J, leaving 8 bases between them. Germline loops: CDR1 MNHNY, CDR2 SVGAGI (reference sequence). The CDR3 loop spans 15 amino acids. CDR3 nucleotides: TGTGCCAGCAGTTACTCGGGCAGACTGAACACTGAAGCTTTCTTT. Translation gives CASSYSGRLNTEAFF.

The gene calls are TRBV10-1 and TRBJ2-3; D gene unclear. Germline V gene sequence: CDR1 WNHNN, CDR2 SYGVQD (reference sequence). The V and J ends lost 6 bases and 4 bases respectively, with 14 bases between them. The CDR3 loop spans 14 amino acids. The CDR3 bases are TGCGCCAGCAGAGAAGCGCTAGGCGCAGATACGCAGTATTTT. Its translation: CASREALGADTQYF.

V gene TRBV4-3 combines with J gene TRBJ2-2; D not resolved. Germline-derived CDR1 and CDR2 are LGHNA and YSLEER. V gave up 6 bases and J gave up 1 base, with 9 bases separating them. The length of the CDR3 is 14 residues. CDR3 loop: CASRKIMNTGELFF. The DNA of the CDR3 is TGCGCCAGCAGAAAAATAATGAACACCGGGGAGCTGTTTTTT.

V is TRBV2 and J is TRBJ1-1; D might be TRBD1 (6 bases). The germline V gene has CDR1 SNHLY and CDR2 FYNNEI. The CDR3 sequence is 13 residues long. Between the trimmed V and J ends, which lost 4 bases and 5 bases, there was a span of 11 bases. The CDR3 is CASSASRGTEAFF. The CDR3 nucleotides read TGTGCCAGCAGTGCGTCCAGGGGTACTGAAGCTTTCTTT.

The chain carries TRBV11-2 and TRBJ1-2; TRBD1 might be the D (6 bases). Trimming pared 6 bases from V and 4 bases from J, leaving 15 bases between. The germline V gene encodes CDR1 SGHAT and CDR2 FQNNGV. The CDR3 is 14 residues long. Written as DNA, the CDR3 is TGTGCCAGCAGTTTGAGCAGGGGCACCTATGGCTACACCTTC. It codes for CASSLSRGTYGYTF.

This chain connects TRBV6-6 to TRBJ1-3; D may be TRBD1 (6 bases). Per germline, CDR1 MNHNY and CDR2 SVGAGI (reference sequence). This CDR3 is built from 13 residues. Trimming took off 5 bases at V and 12 bases at J, with 17 bases between the two ends. CDR3 DNA sequence: TGTGCCAGCAGTCCGGGACACGGAGGTAACATATATTTT. Its protein product is CASSPGHGGNIYF.

The chain carries TRBV4-1 and TRBJ2-2; D perhaps matches TRBD2 (6 bases). Per germline, CDR1 MGHRA and CDR2 YSYEKL. CDR3 length: 17 amino acids. V shed 4 bases and J shed 6 bases, with 21 bases lying between them. The CDR3: CASSPTWGELGAGELFF. In DNA form, the CDR3 reads TGCGCCAGCAGCCCGACGTGGGGGGAGCTGGGGGCCGGGGAGCTGTTTTTT.

This clone was seen more than once but under ten times. V is TRBV7-9 and J is TRBJ2-7, with 9 bases matching TRBD1. CDR1 and CDR2 (germline): SEHNR, FQNEAQ (reference sequence). This CDR3 has 13 residues. V shed 5 bases, J shed 3 bases, and the junction held 2 bases outside the gene matches. The CDR3 nucleotides are TGTGCCAGCAGCCGGACAGGGGTCTACGAGCAGTACTTC. As protein: CASSRTGVYEQYF. Variable domain in full (rest from reference TRBV7-9 and TRBJ2-7): DTGVSQNPRHKITKRGQNVTFRCDPISEHNRLYWYRQTLGQGPEFLTYFQNEAQLEKSRLLSDRFSAERPKGSFSTLEIQRTEQGDSAMYLCASSRTGVYEQYFGPGTRLTVT.

V usage is TRBV28 and J usage is TRBJ1-5; possibly TRBD1 for D (5 bases). The ends were cut back, 3 bases at V and 6 bases at J, with 18 bases in the middle. Germline V gene data show CDR1 as MDHEN and CDR2 as SYDVKM. This CDR3 comprises 16 residues. CDR3 amino acids: CASSFQGIRSGQPQHF. CDR3 bases: TGTGCCAGCAGTTTCCAGGGAATTCGATCGGGTCAGCCCCAGCATTTT.

The rearrangement joins TRBV5-8 to TRBJ1-2; 7 bases map to TRBD1. CDR1 and CDR2 (germline): SGHTS, YDEGEE. V shed 4 bases, J shed 4 bases, and the junction held 7 bases outside the gene matches. CDR3 length: 14 residues. The CDR3 coding sequence is TGTGCCAGCAGCACCCCAGGGGGTTTCTATGGCTACACCTTC. As protein: CASSTPGGFYGYTF.

This chain links TRBV6-1 with TRBJ2-5; D gene unclear. Per the germline V gene, CDR1 is MNHNS and CDR2 is SASEGT. This CDR3 region has 18 residues. V lost 2 bases and J lost 4, with 23 bases in between. CDR3 nucleotide sequence: TGTGCCAGCAGTGAATTTGGCAGCCTAGTACTGAGAGGAGAGACCCAGTACTTC. Encoded protein: CASSEFGSLVLRGETQYF.

This clone was seen a few times. This chain connects TRBV11-3 to TRBJ2-2; possible D gene TRBD2, 6 bases. CDR1 and CDR2 from the germline V gene are SGHNT and YENEEA. CDR3 length: 14 amino acids. Trimming removed 5 bases from V and 6 bases from J, with 13 bases in between. CDR3 coding DNA: TGTGCCAGCAGCCCGGGGGTCGGGTCCGGGGAGCTGTTTTTT. Amino acid sequence: CASSPGVGSGELFF.